This note documents a single T cell receptor (beta chain) sequence. The CDR3 runs to 15 residues. Per germline, CDR1 ENHRY and CDR2 SYGVKD. V lost 3 bases to trimming and J lost 5 bases; unmatched junction nucleotides: 6. This entry is derived from a study of shared clonotypes between healthy human individuals. Naive CD8 cells were CD45RO-negative, positively selected for CCR7, excluding terminally differentiated effector memory CD45RA+ cells. Within Nashville, Tennessee resided all donors, each a Caucasian adult. Assay: immunoSEQ multiplex PCR; the TCRdb copy retains only in-frame clones and omits some. Counted here are about 2.1 million clones, about 93% occurring once; the ten biggest clones make up under 2%.

This sequence joins TRBV10-3 and TRBJ2-3, with 9 bases fitting TRBD1. This TCR came from a man aged 18 to 29 in good health. Some clones in this sample may be carry-over from other donors' samples. Sequenced: naive CD8+ T cells from PBMCs. The CDR3 region has the DNA TGTGCCATCAGTGACCTTGACAGGGGGGGAGATACGCAGTATTTT. This encodes CAISDLDRGGDTQYF.